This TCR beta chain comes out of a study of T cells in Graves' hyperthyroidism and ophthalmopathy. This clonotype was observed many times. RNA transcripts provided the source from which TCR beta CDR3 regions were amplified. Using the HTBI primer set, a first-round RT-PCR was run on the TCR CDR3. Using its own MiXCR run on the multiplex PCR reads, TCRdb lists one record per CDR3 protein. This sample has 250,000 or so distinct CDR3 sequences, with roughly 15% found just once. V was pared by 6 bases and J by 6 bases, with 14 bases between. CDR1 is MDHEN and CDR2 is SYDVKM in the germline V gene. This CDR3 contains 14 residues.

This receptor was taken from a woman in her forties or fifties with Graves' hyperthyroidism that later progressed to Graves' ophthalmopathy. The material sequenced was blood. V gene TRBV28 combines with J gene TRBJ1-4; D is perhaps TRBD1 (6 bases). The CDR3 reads CASSSGTTYEKLFF. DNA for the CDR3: TGTGCCAGCAGCTCCGGGACAACCTATGAAAAACTGTTTTTT.